These T cell receptor beta chains were read from a single sample in a study of regulatory T cells in long-lasting Graves disease. In TCRdb, the multiplex PCR reads were re-called with MiXCR into one record per CDR3 protein. The sample has over 450,000 distinct CDR3 sequences, 12% seen once. These data are also associated with another study on T cells in Graves' hyperthyroidism and ophthalmopathy.

The sample here was peripheral blood mononuclear cells (PBMCs), taken at new diagnosis, from a patient treated with antithyroid drugs. The source is a woman in her 30s with Graves disease. The CDR3 runs from the conserved cysteine through the conserved F or W. A D gene is named only where the DNA matches it firmly. A row's size may be missing; if present it is once, few, many or a size class.

DNA	CDR3	D	size	V	J
TGTGCCAGCAGTGATGGGTTATCCTACGAGCAGTACTTC	CASSDGLSYEQYF	NA	many	TRBV2	TRBJ2-7
TGTGCCAGCTCACGGATTGAAGCGGGGAACACTGAAGCTTTCTTT	CASSRIEAGNTEAFF	NA	many	TRBV18	TRBJ1-1
TGTGCCAGCAGCCGAACTAGCGGGAGGGTCCGTAGCACAGATACGCAGTATTTT	CASSRTSGRVRSTDTQYF	TRBD2	many	TRBV3-1	TRBJ2-3
TGTGCCAGCAGTTTGGAGGGGGCAACCTTCTATGGCTACACCTTC	CASSLEGATFYGYTF	TRBD1	many	TRBV28	TRBJ1-2
TGTGCCAGCAGCCCGTGGGGGGAAAAACTGTTTTTT	CASSPWGEKLFF	NA	few	TRBV5-4	TRBJ1-4
TGTGCCAGCGGTGGACGGGTTGGCAATCAGCCCCAGCATTTT	CASGGRVGNQPQHF	NA	many	TRBV28	TRBJ1-5
TGTGCCAGCAGTTCGGTGGTGGGTCCTGGGGCCAACGTCCTGACTTTC	CASSSVVGPGANVLTF	NA	many	TRBV6-5	TRBJ2-6
TGCGCCAGCAGCCAAGATCCACAGGGGTTTACTGAAGCTTTCTTT	CASSQDPQGFTEAFF	TRBD1	few	TRBV4-1	TRBJ1-1
TGTGCCAGCAGCCCCGGGCACGATACGCAGTATTTT	CASSPGHDTQYF	NA	many	TRBV11-2	TRBJ2-3
TGCAGTGCTAGCCTCCGGACTAATACCTACAATGAGCAGTTCTTC	CSASLRTNTYNEQFF	NA	many	TRBV20-1	TRBJ2-1
TGTGCCAGCAGCTACAGGGGGTTCGGGGAGCAGTACTTC	CASSYRGFGEQYF	TRBD1	many	TRBV28	TRBJ2-7
TGTGCCAGCAGCAGGAACGACGGCACCGGGGAGCTGTTTTTT	CASSRNDGTGELFF	NA	few	TRBV6-1	TRBJ2-2
TGTGCCAGCAGCTCGGGACAGAATAATTCACCCCTCCACTTT	CASSSGQNNSPLHF	TRBD1	many	TRBV7-8	TRBJ1-6
TGTGCCAGCAGCTTCCGGACGACGAACACTGAAGCTTTCTTT	CASSFRTTNTEAFF	NA	many	TRBV7-2	TRBJ1-1
TGTGCCAGCAGCGAGACAGGGGGCGCCTACAATGAGCAGTTCTTC	CASSETGGAYNEQFF	TRBD1	few	TRBV9	TRBJ2-1
TGTGCCAGCAGGCTAGAAAACACTGAAGCTTTCTTT	CASRLENTEAFF	NA	many	TRBV6-1	TRBJ1-1
TGTGCCAGCAGTTTGTTCCGTAGGGGGAGAATTGCAGATACGCAGTATTTT	CASSLFRRGRIADTQYF	NA	many	TRBV28	TRBJ2-3
TGTGCCAGCAGCGTTCAGGGAGGAAGTGGAAACACCATATATTTT	CASSVQGGSGNTIYF	NA	many	TRBV7-3	TRBJ1-3
TGTGCCAGCAGTTTCTTCCGGACTAGCGGGAGGTCCTACAATGAGCAGTTCTTC	CASSFFRTSGRSYNEQFF	TRBD2	many	TRBV12-3/TRBV12-4	TRBJ2-1
TGTGCCAGCAGCTCCGGACTTCAAGATACGCAGTATTTT	CASSSGLQDTQYF	NA	few	TRBV11-2	TRBJ2-3
TGCAGCGTTTCGGGACAGTCAAACACTGAAGCTTTCTTT	CSVSGQSNTEAFF	TRBD1	many	TRBV29-1	TRBJ1-1
TGTGCCAGCTGTGACAGGGCCGAGGGTCAGCCCCAGCATTTT	CASCDRAEGQPQHF	TRBD1	many	TRBV6-1	TRBJ1-5
TGTGCCAGCAACATCAACACTGAAGCTTTCTTT	CASNINTEAFF	NA	NA	TRBV6-1	TRBJ1-1
TGTGCCAGCAGCTTGGGGAACGTGGGCACAGATACGCAGTATTTT	CASSLGNVGTDTQYF	NA	many	TRBV7-3	TRBJ2-3
TGTGCCAGCAGCGCCTGGGACAACTGGGATGAGCAGTTCTTC	CASSAWDNWDEQFF	NA	many	TRBV7-9	TRBJ2-1
TGTGCCAGCAGTTTAGAGCCAACAGGGAATGGGGCTTTCTTT	CASSLEPTGNGAFF	NA	few	TRBV27	TRBJ1-1
TGTGCCAGCAGTTCTGAGTTGCGGGAGCAGTACTTC	CASSSELREQYF	NA	many	TRBV12-3/TRBV12-4	TRBJ2-7
TGTGCCAGCAGCTCCTTCGCCGCCGAGGGCAATCAGCCCCAGCATTTT	CASSSFAAEGNQPQHF	NA	many	TRBV5-6	TRBJ1-5
TGTGCCAGCAGTTTAACAGCTGAAGCTTTCTTT	CASSLTAEAFF	NA	many	TRBV12-3/TRBV12-4	TRBJ1-1
TGTGCCAGCAGTTTTGAGAGCGGGAGTTGGACGAAGACCCAGTACTTC	CASSFESGSWTKTQYF	TRBD2	many	TRBV6-5	TRBJ2-5
TGTGCCAGCAGTTTAAGGGGTTCGGTTGGCTACACCTTC	CASSLRGSVGYTF	NA	many	TRBV27	TRBJ1-2
TGTGCCAGCAGGGACCGGGACGGCAACTATGGCTACACCTTC	CASRDRDGNYGYTF	NA	many	TRBV6-1	TRBJ1-2
TGCGCCAGCAGCCCCTTAACGGACCAGCCCCAGCATTTT	CASSPLTDQPQHF	NA	NA	TRBV4-1	TRBJ1-5
TGTGCCAGCAGCGTCCTAGCCCAAGGTTACGAGCAGTACTTC	CASSVLAQGYEQYF	NA	few	TRBV5-6	TRBJ2-7
TGTGCCAGCTCACCAGGCAGCGGTCCCGAGGAAGATACGCAGTATTTT	CASSPGSGPEEDTQYF	NA	many	TRBV18	TRBJ2-3
TGTGCCAGCAGTCCGACACCGGGGGCGCGTACGCAGTATTTT	CASSPTPGARTQYF	NA	few	TRBV7-2	TRBJ2-3
TGTGCCAGCAGCCCCACTAGCGGGATTTTCACCGGGGAGCTGTTTTTT	CASSPTSGIFTGELFF	TRBD2	NA	TRBV7-9	TRBJ2-2
TGTGCCAGCTCACCACGGCCCGGGGAGCTGTTTTTT	CASSPRPGELFF	NA	many	TRBV18	TRBJ2-2
TGCGCCAGCAGCCCTCGGGACTCAGCAGGCTACGAGCAGTACTTC	CASSPRDSAGYEQYF	NA	NA	TRBV5-1	TRBJ2-7
TGTGCCAGCAGCTTAGGGGCTAGCGGGAGAACGGTCGCAAATGAGCAGTTCTTC	CASSLGASGRTVANEQFF	TRBD2	few	TRBV7-2	TRBJ2-1
TGTGCCAGCAGTTTTCGGGGGCAAAAACTGTTTTTT	CASSFRGQKLFF	NA	many	TRBV12-3/TRBV12-4	TRBJ1-4
TGTGCCAGCCGCGCCCAGGGGGGCTCTGAAGCTTTCTTT	CASRAQGGSEAFF	TRBD1	many	TRBV11-3	TRBJ1-1
TGTGCCAACAGTTCCTCCAGGGAACTCAACACCGGGGAGCTGTTTTTT	CANSSSRELNTGELFF	NA	few	TRBV13	TRBJ2-2
TGTGCCAGTAGTATGGGTTTAGGGATGGCCTACGAGCAGTACTTC	CASSMGLGMAYEQYF	NA	many	TRBV19	TRBJ2-7
TGCGCCAGCAGTGAGCGGCTTGCCGGGGAGCTGTTTTTT	CASSERLAGELFF	NA	NA	TRBV10-1	TRBJ2-2
TGTGCCAGCAGCTTAGCGCACAGGGGGAACGACGGGCGCACTGAAGCTTTCTTT	CASSLAHRGNDGRTEAFF	TRBD1	many	TRBV7-2	TRBJ1-1
TGTGCCAGCAGCTTGAGGATGGGGGCGTTATACAATGAGCAGTTCTTC	CASSLRMGALYNEQFF	NA	NA	TRBV5-4	TRBJ2-1
TGTGCCATCAGTGTGCTAGCGGGACCCGGGGAGCTGTTTTTT	CAISVLAGPGELFF	TRBD2	NA	TRBV10-3	TRBJ2-2